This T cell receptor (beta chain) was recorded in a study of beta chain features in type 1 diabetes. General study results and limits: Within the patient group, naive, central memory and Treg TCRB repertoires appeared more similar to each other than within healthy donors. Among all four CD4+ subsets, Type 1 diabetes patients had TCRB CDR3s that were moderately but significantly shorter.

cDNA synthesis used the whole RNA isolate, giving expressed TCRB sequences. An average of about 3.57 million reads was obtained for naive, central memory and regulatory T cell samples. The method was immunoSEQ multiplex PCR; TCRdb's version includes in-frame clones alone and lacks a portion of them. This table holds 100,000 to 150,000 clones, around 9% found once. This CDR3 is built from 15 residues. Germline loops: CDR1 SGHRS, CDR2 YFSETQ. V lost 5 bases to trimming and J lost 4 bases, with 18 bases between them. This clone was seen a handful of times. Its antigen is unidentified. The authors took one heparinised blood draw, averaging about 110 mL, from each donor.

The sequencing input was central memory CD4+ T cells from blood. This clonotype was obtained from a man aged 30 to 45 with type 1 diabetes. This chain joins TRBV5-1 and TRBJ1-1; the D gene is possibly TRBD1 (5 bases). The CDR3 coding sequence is TGCGCCAGCAGTTCACAGACATCCGGGGGCACTGAAGCTTTCTTT. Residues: CASSSQTSGGTEAFF.